The present TCR beta chain was sequenced within a study of early T cells in non-severe SARS-CoV-2 infection. The CDR3 has 16 residues. Germline lookup yields CDR1 SGHVT and CDR2 SQSDAQ. Trimming took off 4 bases at V and 4 bases at J, with 18 bases between the two ends. TCRdb itself ran the 5' RACE reads through MiXCR, one entry per CDR3 protein. The table lists 90,000 to 120,000 distinct CDR3 sequences, roughly an eighth of them singletons. The specimen was whole blood. This receptor was obtained from an adult who was a healthcare worker with PCR-confirmed SARS-CoV-2 infection or an uninfected control (not recorded which). This chain uses TRBV7-4 with TRBJ2-3; D remains ambiguous. The CDR3 loop reads CASSSLGQATADTQYF. CDR3 DNA: TGTGCCAGCAGCTCCCTGGGCCAAGCTACCGCAGATACGCAGTATTTT.